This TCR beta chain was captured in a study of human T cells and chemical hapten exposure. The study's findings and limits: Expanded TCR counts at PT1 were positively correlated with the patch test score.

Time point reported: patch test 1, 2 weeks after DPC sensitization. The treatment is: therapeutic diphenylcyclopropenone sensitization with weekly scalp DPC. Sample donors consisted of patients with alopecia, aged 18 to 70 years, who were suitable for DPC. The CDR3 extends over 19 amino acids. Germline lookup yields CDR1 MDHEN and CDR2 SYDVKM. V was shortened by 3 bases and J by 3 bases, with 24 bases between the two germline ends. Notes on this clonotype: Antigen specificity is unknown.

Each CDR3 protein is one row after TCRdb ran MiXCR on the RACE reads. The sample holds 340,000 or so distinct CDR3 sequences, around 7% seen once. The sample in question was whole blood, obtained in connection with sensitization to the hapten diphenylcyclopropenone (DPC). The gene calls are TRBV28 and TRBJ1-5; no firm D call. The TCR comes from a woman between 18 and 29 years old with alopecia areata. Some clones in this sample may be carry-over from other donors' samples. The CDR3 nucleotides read TGTGCCAGCAGTTTTTACACTTTGACAAGGGCCACCTACAATCAGCCCCAGCATTTT. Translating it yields CASSFYTLTRATYNQPQHF.